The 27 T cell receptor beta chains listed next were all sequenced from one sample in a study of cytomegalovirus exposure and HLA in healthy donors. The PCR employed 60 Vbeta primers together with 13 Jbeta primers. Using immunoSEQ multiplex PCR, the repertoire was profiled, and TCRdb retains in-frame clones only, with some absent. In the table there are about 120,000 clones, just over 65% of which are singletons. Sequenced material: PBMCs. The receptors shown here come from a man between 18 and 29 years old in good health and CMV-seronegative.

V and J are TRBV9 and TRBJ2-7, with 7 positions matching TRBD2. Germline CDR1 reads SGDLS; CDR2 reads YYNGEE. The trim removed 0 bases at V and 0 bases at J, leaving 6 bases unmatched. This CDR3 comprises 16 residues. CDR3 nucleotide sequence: TGTGCCAGCAGCGTAGAGTCTAGCGGACCCTCCTACGAGCAGTACTTC. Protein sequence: CASSVESSGPSYEQYF.

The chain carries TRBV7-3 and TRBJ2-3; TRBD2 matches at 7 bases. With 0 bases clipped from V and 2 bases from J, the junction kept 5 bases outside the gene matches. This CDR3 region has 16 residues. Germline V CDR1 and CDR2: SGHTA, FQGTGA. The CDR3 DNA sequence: TGTGCCAGCAGCTTAACGTTGGGAGGGTCCACAGATACGCAGTATTTT. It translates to CASSLTLGGSTDTQYF.

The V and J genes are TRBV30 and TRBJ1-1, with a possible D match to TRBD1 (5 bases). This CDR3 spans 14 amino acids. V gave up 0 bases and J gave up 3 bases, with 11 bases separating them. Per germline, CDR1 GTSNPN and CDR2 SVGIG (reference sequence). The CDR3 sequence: CAWSVRGEDTEAFF. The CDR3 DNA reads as TGTGCCTGGAGTGTTAGAGGGGAGGACACTGAAGCTTTCTTT.

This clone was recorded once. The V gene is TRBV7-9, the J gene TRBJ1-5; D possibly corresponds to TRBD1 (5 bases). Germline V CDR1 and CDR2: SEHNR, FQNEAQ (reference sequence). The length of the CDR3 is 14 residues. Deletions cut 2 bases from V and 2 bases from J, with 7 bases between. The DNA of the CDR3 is TGTGCCAGCAGCTTAAGGGGCGGCAATCAGCCCCAGCATTTT. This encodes CASSLRGGNQPQHF. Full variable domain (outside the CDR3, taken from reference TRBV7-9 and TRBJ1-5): DTGVSQNPRHKITKRGQNVTFRCDPISEHNRLYWYRQTLGQGPEFLTYFQNEAQLEKSRLLSDRFSAERPKGSFSTLEIQRTEQGDSAMYLCASSLRGGNQPQHFGDGTRLSIL.

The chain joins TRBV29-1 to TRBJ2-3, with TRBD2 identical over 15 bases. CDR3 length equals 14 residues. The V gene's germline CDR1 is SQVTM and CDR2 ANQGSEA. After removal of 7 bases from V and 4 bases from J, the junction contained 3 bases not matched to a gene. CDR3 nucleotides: TGCAGCGGGACTAGCGGGGGGGCGGCAGATACGCAGTATTTT. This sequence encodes CSGTSGGAADTQYF.

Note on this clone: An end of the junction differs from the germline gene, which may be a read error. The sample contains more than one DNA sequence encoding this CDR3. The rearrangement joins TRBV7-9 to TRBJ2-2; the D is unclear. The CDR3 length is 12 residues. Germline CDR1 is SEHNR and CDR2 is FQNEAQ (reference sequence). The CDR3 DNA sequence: TGCGGGTTGGCAGCGAATACCGGGGAGCTGTTTTTT. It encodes CGLAANTGELFF.

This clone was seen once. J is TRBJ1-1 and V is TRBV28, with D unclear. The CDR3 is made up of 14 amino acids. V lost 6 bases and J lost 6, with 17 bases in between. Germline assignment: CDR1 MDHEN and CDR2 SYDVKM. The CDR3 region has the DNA TGTGCCAGCAGAAACCAAGCGGACGTAGCTGAAGCTTTCTTT. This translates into CASRNQADVAEAFF. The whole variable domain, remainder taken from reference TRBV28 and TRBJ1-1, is DVKVTQSSRYLVKRTGEKVFLECVQDMDHENMFWYRQDPGLGLRLIYFSYDVKMKEKGDIPEGYSVSREKKERFSLILESASTNQTSMYLCASRNQADVAEAFFGQGTRLTVV.

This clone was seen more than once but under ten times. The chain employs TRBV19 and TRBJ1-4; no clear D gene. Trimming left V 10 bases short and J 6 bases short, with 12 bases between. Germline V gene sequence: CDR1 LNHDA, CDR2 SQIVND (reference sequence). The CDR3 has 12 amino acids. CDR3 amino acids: CATADWDEKLFF. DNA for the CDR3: TGTGCCACCGCGGACTGGGATGAAAAACTGTTTTTT.

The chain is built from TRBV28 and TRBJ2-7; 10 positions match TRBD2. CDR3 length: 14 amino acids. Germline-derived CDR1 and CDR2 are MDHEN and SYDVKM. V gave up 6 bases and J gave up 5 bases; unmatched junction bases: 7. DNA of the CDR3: TGTGCCAGCAGCCCACTAGCGGGATACAACGAGCAGTACTTC. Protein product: CASSPLAGYNEQYF.

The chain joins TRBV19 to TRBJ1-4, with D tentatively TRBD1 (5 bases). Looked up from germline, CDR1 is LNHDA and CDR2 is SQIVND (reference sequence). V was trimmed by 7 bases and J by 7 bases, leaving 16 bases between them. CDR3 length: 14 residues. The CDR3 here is CASIQGTIGEKLFF. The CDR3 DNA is TGTGCCAGTATCCAGGGTACAATTGGTGAAAAACTGTTTTTT. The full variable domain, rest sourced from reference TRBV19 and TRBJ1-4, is DGGITQSPKYLFRKEGQNVTLSCEQNLNHDAMYWYRQDPGQGLRLIYYSQIVNDFQKGDIAEGYSVSREKKESFPLTVTSAQKNPTAFYLCASIQGTIGEKLFFGSGTQLSVL.

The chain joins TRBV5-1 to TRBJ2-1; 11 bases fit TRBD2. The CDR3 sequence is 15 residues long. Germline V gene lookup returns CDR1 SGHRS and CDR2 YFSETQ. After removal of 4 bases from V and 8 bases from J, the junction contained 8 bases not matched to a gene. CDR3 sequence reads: CASSLSGGGQHEQFF. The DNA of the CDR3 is TGCGCCAGCAGCCTTAGCGGGGGGGGCCAGCATGAGCAGTTCTTC.

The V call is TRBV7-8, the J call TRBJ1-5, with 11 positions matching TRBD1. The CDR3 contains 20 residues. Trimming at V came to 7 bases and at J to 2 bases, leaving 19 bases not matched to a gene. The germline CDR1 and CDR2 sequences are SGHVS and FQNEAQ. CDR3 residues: CASTEEVGQGAPRGNQPQHF. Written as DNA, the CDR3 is TGTGCCAGCACCGAGGAGGTAGGACAGGGGGCGCCGAGAGGCAATCAGCCCCAGCATTTT.

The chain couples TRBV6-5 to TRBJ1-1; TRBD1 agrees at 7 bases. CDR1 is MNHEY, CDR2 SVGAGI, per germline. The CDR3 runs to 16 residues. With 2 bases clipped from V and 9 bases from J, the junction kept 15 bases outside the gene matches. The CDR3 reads CASSYPARQGHGKAFF. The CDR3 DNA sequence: TGTGCCAGCAGTTACCCAGCCAGACAGGGTCATGGTAAAGCTTTCTTT.

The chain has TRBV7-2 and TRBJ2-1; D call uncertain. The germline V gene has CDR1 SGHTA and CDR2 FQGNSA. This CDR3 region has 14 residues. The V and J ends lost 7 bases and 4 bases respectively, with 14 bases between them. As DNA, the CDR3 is TGTGCCAGCAACCCTTCGCCGGTTTACAATGAGCAGTTCTTC. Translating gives CASNPSPVYNEQFF. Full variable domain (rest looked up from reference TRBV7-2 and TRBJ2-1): GAGVSQSPSNKVTEKGKDVELRCDPISGHTALYWYRQSLGQGLEFLIYFQGNSAPDKSGLPSDRFSAERTGGSVSTLTIQRTQQEDSAVYLCASNPSPVYNEQFFGPGTRLTVL.

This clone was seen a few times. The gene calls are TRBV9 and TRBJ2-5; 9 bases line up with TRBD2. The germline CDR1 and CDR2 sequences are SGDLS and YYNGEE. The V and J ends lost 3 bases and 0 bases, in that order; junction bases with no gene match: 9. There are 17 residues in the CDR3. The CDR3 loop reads CASSEGLAGMYQETQYF. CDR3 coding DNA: TGTGCCAGCAGCGAGGGGCTAGCGGGGATGTACCAAGAGACCCAGTACTTC. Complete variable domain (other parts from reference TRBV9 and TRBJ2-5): DSGVTQTPKHLITATGQRVTLRCSPRSGDLSVYWYQQSLDQGLQFLIQYYNGEERAKGNILERFSAQQFPDLHSELNLSSLELGDSALYFCASSEGLAGMYQETQYFGPGTRLLVL.

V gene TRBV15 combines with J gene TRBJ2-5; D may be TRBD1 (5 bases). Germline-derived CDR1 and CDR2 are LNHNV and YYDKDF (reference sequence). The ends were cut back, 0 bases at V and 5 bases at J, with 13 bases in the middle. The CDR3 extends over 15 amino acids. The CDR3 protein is CATSRDRSRGETQYF. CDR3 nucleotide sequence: TGTGCCACCAGCAGAGATCGGTCTAGGGGTGAGACCCAGTACTTC.

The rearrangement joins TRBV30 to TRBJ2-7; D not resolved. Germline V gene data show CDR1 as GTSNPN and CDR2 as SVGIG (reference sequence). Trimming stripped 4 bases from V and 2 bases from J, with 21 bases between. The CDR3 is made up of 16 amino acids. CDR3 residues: CAWTRPPSKRPYEQYF. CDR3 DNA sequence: TGTGCCTGGACCCGACCCCCCAGCAAGAGGCCCTACGAGCAGTACTTC.

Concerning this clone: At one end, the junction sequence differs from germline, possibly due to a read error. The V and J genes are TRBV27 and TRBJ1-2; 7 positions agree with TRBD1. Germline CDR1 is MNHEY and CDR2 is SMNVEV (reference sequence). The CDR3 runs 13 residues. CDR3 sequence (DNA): TGTGCCAGCAGTTCGTCACGAAAAGGGGGCTACCCCTTC. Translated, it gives CASSSSRKGGYPF.

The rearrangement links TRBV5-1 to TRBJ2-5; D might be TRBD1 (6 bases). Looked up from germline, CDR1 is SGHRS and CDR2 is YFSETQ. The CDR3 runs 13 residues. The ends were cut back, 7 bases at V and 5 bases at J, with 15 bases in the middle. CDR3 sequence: CASSPQGGETQYF. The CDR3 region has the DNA TGCGCCAGCTCCCCACAGGGTGGGGAGACCCAGTACTTC.

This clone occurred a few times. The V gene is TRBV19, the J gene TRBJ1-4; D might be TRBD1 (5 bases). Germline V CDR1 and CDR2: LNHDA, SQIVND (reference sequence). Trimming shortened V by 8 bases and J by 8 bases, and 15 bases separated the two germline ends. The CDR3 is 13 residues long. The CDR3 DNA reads TGTGCCAGTGGGCCTCCCAGGGAAGAAAAACTGTTTTTT. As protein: CASGPPREEKLFF.

CDR3 loop: CASSTPWQGRSYEQYF. CDR3 in DNA: TGTGCCAGCAGTACGCCGTGGCAGGGTAGGTCCTACGAGCAGTACTTC. The chain combines TRBV6-6 with TRBJ2-7, with a possible D match to TRBD1 (5 bases). The germline V gene has CDR1 MNHNY and CDR2 SVGAGI (reference sequence). This CDR3 region has 16 residues. Trimming shortened V by 5 bases and J by 1 base, and 18 bases separated the two germline ends.

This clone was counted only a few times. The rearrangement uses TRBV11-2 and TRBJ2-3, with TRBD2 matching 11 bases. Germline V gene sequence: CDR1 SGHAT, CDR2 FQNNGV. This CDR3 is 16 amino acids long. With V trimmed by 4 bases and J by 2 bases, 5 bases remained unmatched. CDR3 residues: CASSSGTSGPTDTQYF. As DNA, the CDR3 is TGTGCCAGCAGCTCTGGGACTAGCGGACCCACAGATACGCAGTATTTT.

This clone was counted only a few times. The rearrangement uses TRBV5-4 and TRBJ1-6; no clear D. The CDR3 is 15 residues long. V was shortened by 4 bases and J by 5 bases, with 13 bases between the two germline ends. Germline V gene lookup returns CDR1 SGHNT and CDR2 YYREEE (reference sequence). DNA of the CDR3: TGTGCCAGCAGCGCCGGATGGACTGATAATTCACCCCTCCACTTT. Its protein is CASSAGWTDNSPLHF. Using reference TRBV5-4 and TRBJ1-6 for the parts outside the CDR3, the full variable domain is ETGVTQSPTHLIKTRGQQVTLRCSSQSGHNTVSWYQQALGQGPQFIFQYYREEENGRGNFPPRFSGLQFPNYSSELNVNALELDDSALYLCASSAGWTDNSPLHFGNGTRLTVT.

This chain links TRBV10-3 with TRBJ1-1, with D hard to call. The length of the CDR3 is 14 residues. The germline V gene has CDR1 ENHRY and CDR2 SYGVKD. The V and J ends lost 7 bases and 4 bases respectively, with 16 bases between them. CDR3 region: CAITTGRVATEAFF. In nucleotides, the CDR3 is TGTGCCATCACCACCGGGAGGGTGGCCACTGAAGCTTTCTTT.

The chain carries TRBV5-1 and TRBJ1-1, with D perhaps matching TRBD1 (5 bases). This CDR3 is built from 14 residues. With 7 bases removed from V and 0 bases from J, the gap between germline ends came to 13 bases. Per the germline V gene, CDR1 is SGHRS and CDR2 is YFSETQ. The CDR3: CASGRGIMNTEAFF. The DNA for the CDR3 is TGCGCCAGCGGTAGGGGCATTATGAACACTGAAGCTTTCTTT.

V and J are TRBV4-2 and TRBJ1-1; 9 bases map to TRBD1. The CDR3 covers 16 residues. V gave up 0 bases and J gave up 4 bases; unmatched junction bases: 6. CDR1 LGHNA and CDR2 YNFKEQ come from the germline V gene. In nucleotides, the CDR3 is TGTGCCAGCAGCCAAGATAGGGGACAGGGCGGCACTGAAGCTTTCTTT. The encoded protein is CASSQDRGQGGTEAFF.

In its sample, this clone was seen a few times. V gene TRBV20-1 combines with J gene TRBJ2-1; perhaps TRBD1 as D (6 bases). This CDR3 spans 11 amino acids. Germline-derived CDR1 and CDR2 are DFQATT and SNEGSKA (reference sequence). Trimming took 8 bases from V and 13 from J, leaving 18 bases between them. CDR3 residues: CSSLRGVKQFF. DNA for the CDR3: TGCAGTTCGCTCAGGGGAGTAAAACAGTTCTTC.